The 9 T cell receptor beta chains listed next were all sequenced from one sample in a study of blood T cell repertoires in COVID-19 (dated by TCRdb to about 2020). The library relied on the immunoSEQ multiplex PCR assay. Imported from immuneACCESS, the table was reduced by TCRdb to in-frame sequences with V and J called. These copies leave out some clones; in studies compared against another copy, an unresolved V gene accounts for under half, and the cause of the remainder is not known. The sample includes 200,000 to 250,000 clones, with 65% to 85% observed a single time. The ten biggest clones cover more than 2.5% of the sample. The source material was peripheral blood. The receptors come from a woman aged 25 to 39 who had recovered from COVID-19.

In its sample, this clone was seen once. The CDR3 DNA reads as TGTGCCAGCAGGGCAGTGCTAGCTAACTATGGCTACACCTTC. Encoded protein: CASRAVLANYGYTF. The J gene is TRBJ1-2, the V gene TRBV6-5; D remains ambiguous. CDR1 and CDR2 from the germline V gene are MNHEY and SVGAGI. The length of the CDR3 is 14 residues. V lost 6 bases and J lost 0, with 11 bases in between.

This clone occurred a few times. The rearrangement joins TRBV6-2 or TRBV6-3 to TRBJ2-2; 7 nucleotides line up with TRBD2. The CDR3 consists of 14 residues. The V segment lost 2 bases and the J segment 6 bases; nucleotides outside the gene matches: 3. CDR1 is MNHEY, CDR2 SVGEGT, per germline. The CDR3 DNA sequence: TGTGCCAGCAGTTACCCGGGACTATCCGGGGAGCTGTTTTTT. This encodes CASSYPGLSGELFF.

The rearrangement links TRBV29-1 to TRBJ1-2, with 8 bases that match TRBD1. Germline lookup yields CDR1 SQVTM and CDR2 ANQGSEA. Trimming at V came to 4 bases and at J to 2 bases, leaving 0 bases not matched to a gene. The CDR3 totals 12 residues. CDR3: CSVGDRNYGYTF. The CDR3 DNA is TGCAGCGTTGGGGACAGGAACTATGGCTACACCTTC.

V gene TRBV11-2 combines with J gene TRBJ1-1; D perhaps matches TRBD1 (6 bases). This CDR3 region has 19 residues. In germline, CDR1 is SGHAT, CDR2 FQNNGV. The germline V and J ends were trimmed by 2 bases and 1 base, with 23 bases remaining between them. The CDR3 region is CASSLSPLVQGDGNTEAFF. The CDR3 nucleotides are TGTGCCAGCAGCTTAAGCCCCTTGGTACAGGGTGACGGGAACACTGAAGCTTTCTTT.

DNA of the CDR3: TGCGCCAGCAGCTTCCAGGGACAGGGGGAGACCCAGTACTTC. This sequence encodes CASSFQGQGETQYF. The chain employs TRBV5-1 and TRBJ2-5, with 10 bases fitting TRBD1. Per the germline V gene, CDR1 is SGHRS and CDR2 is YFSETQ. V trimming: 2 bases; J trimming: 5 bases; junction bases outside the gene matches: 3. This CDR3 has 14 amino acids.

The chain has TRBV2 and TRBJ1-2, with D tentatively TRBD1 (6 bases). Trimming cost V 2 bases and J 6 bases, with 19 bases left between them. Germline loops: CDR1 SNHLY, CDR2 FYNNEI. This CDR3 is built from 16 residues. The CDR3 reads CASSELGTRGGDGYTF. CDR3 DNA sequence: TGTGCCAGCAGTGAATTAGGGACAAGGGGTGGGGATGGCTACACCTTC. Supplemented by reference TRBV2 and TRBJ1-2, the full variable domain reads EPEVTQTPSHQVTQMGQEVILRCVPISNHLYFYWYRQILGQKVEFLVSFYNNEISEKSEIFDDQFSVERPDGSNFTLKIRSTKLEDSAMYFCASSELGTRGGDGYTFGSGTRLTVV.

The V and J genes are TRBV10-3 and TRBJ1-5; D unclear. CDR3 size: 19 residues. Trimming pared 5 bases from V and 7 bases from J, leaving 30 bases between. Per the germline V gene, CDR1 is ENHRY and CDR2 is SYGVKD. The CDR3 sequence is CAISPSTPGGHGYDQPQHF. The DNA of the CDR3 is TGTGCCATCAGTCCATCCACCCCGGGAGGGCACGGGTATGACCAGCCCCAGCATTTT.

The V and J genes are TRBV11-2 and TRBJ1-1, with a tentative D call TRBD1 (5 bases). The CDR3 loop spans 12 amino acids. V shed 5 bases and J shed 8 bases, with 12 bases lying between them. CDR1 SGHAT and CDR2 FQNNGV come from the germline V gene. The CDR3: CASSQTAIEAFF. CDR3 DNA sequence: TGTGCCAGCAGCCAGACAGCAATCGAAGCTTTCTTT.

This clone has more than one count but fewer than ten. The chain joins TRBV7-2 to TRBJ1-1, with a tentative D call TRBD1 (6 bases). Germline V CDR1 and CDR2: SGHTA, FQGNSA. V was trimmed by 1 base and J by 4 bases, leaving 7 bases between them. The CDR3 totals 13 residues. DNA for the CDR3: TGTGCCAGCAGCTTAGTGGACAGCACTGAAGCTTTCTTT. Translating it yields CASSLVDSTEAFF. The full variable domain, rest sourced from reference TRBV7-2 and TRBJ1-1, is GAGVSQSPSNKVTEKGKDVELRCDPISGHTALYWYRQSLGQGLEFLIYFQGNSAPDKSGLPSDRFSAERTGGSVSTLTIQRTQQEDSAVYLCASSLVDSTEAFFGQGTRLTVV.